This T cell receptor beta chain came from a study of CD8+ T cells in alopecia areata. Across the study: Oral tofacitinib (5 to 10 mg twice daily) was administered to treated patients. Patients in the study were on tofacitinib for 6 to 18 months, then off it for 6 months.

The CDR3 consists of 14 residues. CDR1 is SQVTM and CDR2 is ANQGSEA in the germline V gene. Trimming stripped 3 bases from V and 4 bases from J, with 15 bases between. Investigators sorted PBMCs to obtain both CD4+ and CD8+ T cells. Extraction of RNA preceded its reverse transcription into cDNA, which served as the sequencing template. Sequencing was performed with immunoSEQ multiplex PCR; in TCRdb, only in-frame clones are kept and a portion is missing. This table has 150,000 to 160,000 clones, around 55% appearing once. Sample: CD8+ T cells sorted from blood, taken at week 0. V is TRBV29-1 and J is TRBJ1-2; D may be TRBD1 (5 bases). The sequence came from a human donor with alopecia areata. The CDR3 reads CSVDREGAGYGYTF. CDR3 nucleotide sequence: TGCAGCGTTGATCGGGAAGGGGCGGGCTATGGCTACACCTTC.